The 10 T cell receptor beta chains below all came from one sample that was sequenced in a study of prognosis after radiotherapy for stage I lung cancer. Researchers used two-round multiplex PCR to amplify TCR beta CDR3 starting from genomic DNA. Every TRBV and TRBJ gene had its own specific primer in first-round PCR. MiXCR, applied by TCRdb to the multiplex PCR reads, yields one record per CDR3 protein. The table has around 30,000 distinct CDR3 sequences, 25% to 40% seen once. The input for sequencing was PBMCs, taken before or after stereotactic body radiation therapy (not recorded which). The source of these receptors is a donor over 45 with non-small cell lung cancer.

Many counts were recorded for this clonotype. The genes are TRBV6-1 and TRBJ2-1; D not certain. Germline CDR1 is MNHNS and CDR2 is SASEGT. CDR3 length: 14 amino acids. V dropped 7 bases and J dropped 0 bases, with 10 bases sitting between them. The DNA for the CDR3 is TGTGCCAGCATCGGCGCTAGCTCCTACAATGAGCAGTTCTTC. It yields the protein CASIGASSYNEQFF.

The table lists this clonotype with many counts. The chain employs TRBV5-5 and TRBJ2-7; D is unclear. In germline, CDR1 is SGHKS, CDR2 YYEKEE (reference sequence). The CDR3 has 13 amino acids. Trimming shortened V by 0 bases and J by 1 base, and 5 bases separated the two germline ends. CDR3 amino acids: CASSLVSSYEQYF. The CDR3 DNA follows: TGTGCCAGCAGCTTGGTTAGTTCCTACGAGCAGTACTTC.

This clonotype appeared many times. This chain joins TRBV7-3 and TRBJ1-1; no clear D gene. Trimming pared 3 bases from V and 3 bases from J, leaving 8 bases between. The CDR3 totals 13 residues. The V gene's germline CDR1 is SGHTA and CDR2 FQGTGA. CDR3 region: CASSFKGDTEAFF. The DNA of the CDR3 is TGTGCCAGCAGCTTTAAGGGTGACACTGAAGCTTTCTTT.

This clonotype was counted many times. The rearrangement links TRBV20-1 to TRBJ2-7, with D perhaps matching TRBD1 (6 bases). Trimming shortened V by 0 bases and J by 5 bases, and 11 bases separated the two germline ends. CDR3 size: 13 residues. CDR1 and CDR2 from the germline V gene are DFQATT and SNEGSKA (reference sequence). For the CDR3, the DNA is TGCAGTGCTAGAGACTACAGGGTAGACGAGCAGTACTTC. It yields the protein CSARDYRVDEQYF.

In this sample, this clonotype turned up many times. The V and J genes are TRBV4-2 and TRBJ1-4; D call uncertain. Trimming shortened V by 4 bases and J by 8 bases, and 8 bases separated the two germline ends. Germline CDR1 reads LGHNA; CDR2 reads YNFKEQ. The CDR3 is 12 residues long. For the CDR3, the DNA is TGTGCCAGCAGCCTGCTAGGGGAAAAACTGTTTTTT. This translates into CASSLLGEKLFF.

As concerns this clonotype: This may be a read error: a much more frequent sequence differs by one nucleotide. The V and J genes are TRBV6-5 and TRBJ1-5, with no clear D. The CDR3 length is 16 residues. Germline lookup yields CDR1 MNHEY and CDR2 SVGAGI. CDR3 bases: TGTGCCAGCAGTTACTCGGCACCCCTTAGCAATCATCCCCAGCATTTT. This gives the protein CASSYSAPLSNHPQHF.

This clonotype was observed a single time. One base separates it from a far larger clone, so it is likely a read error. The J gene is TRBJ2-3, the V gene TRBV6-1; TRBD1 matches 8 bases. Germline CDR1 MNHNS, CDR2 SASEGT. V trimming: 2 bases; J trimming: 10 bases; junction bases outside the gene matches: 2. The CDR3 is 12 residues long. The CDR3 reads CASSEQGAAQYF. CDR3 nucleotide sequence: TGTGCCAGCAGTGAACAGGGGGCCGCGCAGTATTTT.

This clonotype was recorded many times. J is TRBJ2-7 and V is TRBV12-3 or TRBV12-4, with D uncertain. This CDR3 spans 12 amino acids. V lost 4 bases and J 3 bases, leaving 7 bases between the germline ends. CDR3 region: CASSSTNYEQYF. The CDR3 nucleotides read TGTGCCAGCAGTTCCACCAACTACGAGCAGTACTTC.

This clonotype was counted many times. The chain carries TRBV19 and TRBJ2-5, with 9 nucleotides matching TRBD1. The germline gives CDR1 LNHDA, CDR2 SQIVND (reference sequence). V was clipped by 5 bases and J by 5 bases; unmatched bases: 6. The length of the CDR3 is 14 residues. CDR3 sequence: CASSHRDRVETQYF. As DNA, the CDR3 is TGTGCCAGTAGTCACCGGGACAGGGTGGAGACCCAGTACTTC.

The V and J genes are TRBV29-1 and TRBJ1-1; D call uncertain. This CDR3 spans 14 amino acids. Germline V lookup: CDR1 SQVTM, CDR2 ANQGSEA. V was trimmed by 5 bases and J by 10 bases, leaving 23 bases between them. The CDR3 sequence is CSVTPLSVGVGAFF. As DNA, the CDR3 is TGCAGCGTTACTCCCCTATCAGTGGGCGTCGGAGCTTTCTTT.